This TCR beta chain was recovered during a study of control samples from healthy donors and cancer patients. This clone was detected only a few times. The assay was immunoSEQ multiplex PCR, and TCRdb's table has in-frame clones only and misses some. The data show about 150,000 clones, approximately 93% seen once. The source is a middle-aged woman in good health. Material for sequencing was blood.

CDR3 loop: CASSGPNQPQHF. The CDR3 nucleotides are TGTGCCAGCAGCGGACCGAATCAGCCCCAGCATTTT. The rearrangement joins TRBV5-4 to TRBJ1-5; unclear D gene. The CDR3 is 12 amino acids. Trimming cost V 4 bases and J 4 bases, with 6 bases left between them. Per the germline V gene, CDR1 is SGHNT and CDR2 is YYREEE (reference sequence).